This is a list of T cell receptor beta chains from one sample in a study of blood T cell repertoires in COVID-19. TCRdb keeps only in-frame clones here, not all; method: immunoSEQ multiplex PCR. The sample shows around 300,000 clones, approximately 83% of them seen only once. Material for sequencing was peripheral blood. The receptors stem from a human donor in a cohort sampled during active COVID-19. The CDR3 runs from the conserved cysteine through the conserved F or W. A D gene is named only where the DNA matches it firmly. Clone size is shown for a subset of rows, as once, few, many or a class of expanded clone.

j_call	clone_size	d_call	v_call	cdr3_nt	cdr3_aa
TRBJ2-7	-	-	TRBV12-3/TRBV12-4	TGTGCCAGCAGTTTAGGGGCTAGCAACGAGCAGTACTTC	CASSLGASNEQYF
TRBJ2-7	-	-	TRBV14	TGTGCCAGCAGCCAAGATCTTACTAGCCGCGAGCAGTACTTC	CASSQDLTSREQYF
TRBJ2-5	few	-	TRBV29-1	TGCAGCGTTGAGTTAGGGGCCCTGGAGACCCAGTACTTC	CSVELGALETQYF
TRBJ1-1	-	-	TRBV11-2	TGTGCCAGCAGACCGCTGATTAGTGCGAAAGCTTTCTTT	CASRPLISAKAFF
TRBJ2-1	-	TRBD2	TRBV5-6	TGTGCCAGCAGCCGACAACTAGCGGGAAGCAATGAGCAGTTCTTC	CASSRQLAGSNEQFF
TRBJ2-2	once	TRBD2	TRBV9	TGTGCCAGCAGTCAAACGGGGGGGACCGGGGAGCTGTTTTTT	CASSQTGGTGELFF
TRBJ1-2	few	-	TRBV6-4	TGTGCCAGCAGTGACTCGGGAGGCTATGGCTACACCTTC	CASSDSGGYGYTF
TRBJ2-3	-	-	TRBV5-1	TGCGCCAGCAGCTTGGGGCAGATCGATACGCAGTATTTT	CASSLGQIDTQYF
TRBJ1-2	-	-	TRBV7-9	TGTGCCAGCAGCTTAGGCGGGGCCAACTATGGCTACACCTTC	CASSLGGANYGYTF
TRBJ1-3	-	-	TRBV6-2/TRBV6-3	TGTGCCAGCAGTTACTCGACAGGAGCCGGAAACACCATATATTTT	CASSYSTGAGNTIYF
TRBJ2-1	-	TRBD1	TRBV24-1	TGTGCCACCAGTGATCCGAGGGGGCTTCACTATGAGCAGTTCTTC	CATSDPRGLHYEQFF
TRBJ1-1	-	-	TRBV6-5	TGTGCCAGCAGTTACTCGAACATTATGAACACTGAAGCTTTCTTT	CASSYSNIMNTEAFF
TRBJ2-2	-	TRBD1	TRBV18	TGTGCCAGCTCACCCGGACAGGGAGGAGTCGGGGAGCTGTTTTTT	CASSPGQGGVGELFF
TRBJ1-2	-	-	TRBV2	TGTGCCAGCAGTCGGGATCCTCAACGCCGAGGCTACACCTTC	CASSRDPQRRGYTF
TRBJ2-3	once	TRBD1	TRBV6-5	TGTGCCAGCAGAAGACAGGGGGCGGGGGCAGATACGCAGTATTTT	CASRRQGAGADTQYF
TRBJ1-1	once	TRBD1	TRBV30	TGTGCCTGGAGTCCTTCCCCTATGGGACAGGGGGCTTCTGAAGCTTTCTTT	CAWSPSPMGQGASEAFF